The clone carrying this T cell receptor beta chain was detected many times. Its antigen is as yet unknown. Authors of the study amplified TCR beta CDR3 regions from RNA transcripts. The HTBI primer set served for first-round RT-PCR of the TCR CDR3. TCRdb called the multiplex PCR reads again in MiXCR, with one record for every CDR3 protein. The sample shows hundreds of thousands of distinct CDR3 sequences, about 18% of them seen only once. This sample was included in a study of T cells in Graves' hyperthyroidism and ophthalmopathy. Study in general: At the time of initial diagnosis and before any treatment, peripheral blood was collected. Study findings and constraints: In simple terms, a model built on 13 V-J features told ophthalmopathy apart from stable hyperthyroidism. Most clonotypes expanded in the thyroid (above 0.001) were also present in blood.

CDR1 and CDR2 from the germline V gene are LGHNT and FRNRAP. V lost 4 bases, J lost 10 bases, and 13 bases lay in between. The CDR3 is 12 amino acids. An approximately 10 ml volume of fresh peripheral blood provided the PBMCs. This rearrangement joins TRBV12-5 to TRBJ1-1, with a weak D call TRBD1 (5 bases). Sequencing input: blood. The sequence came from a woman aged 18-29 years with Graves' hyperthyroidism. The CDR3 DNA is TGTGCTAGTGGTTCCGTGGGGGGAACAGCTTTCTTT. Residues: CASGSVGGTAFF.